Below, one TCR beta chain is given with its context. Antigen: not known. The donors were in the approximately 120-subject validation cohort; that cohort was separate from the approximately 700-subject first cohort. This specimen belongs to a study of cytomegalovirus exposure and HLA in healthy donors. Study background: The 120 validation repertoires, a later analysis reported, used the same platform as the 650 to 800 repertoires from the first cohort.

The method was immunoSEQ multiplex PCR; TCRdb's version includes in-frame clones alone and lacks a portion of them. In the table there are some 79,000 clones, approximately 94% of which are singletons. The CDR3 has 14 amino acids. The germline V gene has CDR1 MNHNS and CDR2 SASEGT. V lost 4 bases and J lost 5; bases outside the gene matches: 4. General study results and limits: Some TCR beta chains (roughly 150 of them) were listed as cytomegalovirus-associated. Under in vitro conditions, three CMV-associated chains were confirmed as specific for CMV antigens.

Input material: PBMCs. This receptor was identified in a woman aged 18-30 years in good health and CMV-seropositive. The V call is TRBV6-1, the J call TRBJ2-5; 10 bases align to TRBD2. CDR3 loop: CASSVVSGRETQYF. CDR3 nucleotide sequence: TGTGCCAGCAGTGTGGTTAGCGGGAGGGAGACCCAGTACTTC.